The 13 T cell receptor beta chains below all came from one sample that was sequenced in a study of blood T cell repertoires in COVID-19. The repertoire was sequenced with immunoSEQ multiplex PCR; TCRdb's copy has only in-frame clones and lacks some. The table records 110,000 to 150,000 clones, 70% to 90% of them present only once. Sequenced input: peripheral blood. The receptors shown here come from a man over 45 with acute or convalescent COVID-19.

This clone was counted only a few times. CDR3 in amino acids: CASSFWDREPLAFF. DNA for the CDR3: TGTGCCAGCAGCTTCTGGGACAGGGAACCCTTGGCTTTCTTT. This chain joins TRBV5-6 and TRBJ1-1; 9 positions match TRBD1. CDR1 SGHDT and CDR2 YYEEEE come from the germline V gene. CDR3 length: 14 residues. J was trimmed by 11 bases and V by 2 bases; bases with no gene match: 10.

J is TRBJ1-5 and V is TRBV19; 8 bases line up with TRBD1. Germline loops: CDR1 LNHDA, CDR2 SQIVND (reference sequence). The J segment lost 2 bases and the V segment lost 5 bases, leaving 8 bases of the junction unmatched. CDR3 size: 16 residues. The CDR3 sequence is CASSGGQGAGNQPQHF. CDR3 DNA sequence: TGTGCCAGTAGTGGGGGCCAGGGGGCCGGCAATCAGCCCCAGCATTTT.

J is TRBJ2-1 and V is TRBV5-5; D might be TRBD2 (6 bases). Germline V gene lookup returns CDR1 SGHKS and CDR2 YYEKEE (reference sequence). This CDR3 is built from 14 residues. V was pared by 6 bases and J by 5 bases, with 15 bases between. CDR3 DNA sequence: TGTGCCAGCATCCTTAGGAGGGGTGACAATGAGCAGTTCTTC. It encodes CASILRRGDNEQFF.

This chain connects TRBV18 to TRBJ1-6; D perhaps matches TRBD1 (6 bases). The germline V gene encodes CDR1 KGHSH and CDR2 LQKENI. Trimming pared 6 bases from V and 10 bases from J, leaving 19 bases between. The length of the CDR3 is 15 residues. The CDR3 DNA follows: TGTGCCAGCTCGCCTCTCACAGGGCTGGGGTCACCCCTCCACTTT. Its translation: CASSPLTGLGSPLHF.

V is TRBV12-3 or TRBV12-4 and J is TRBJ1-3; perhaps TRBD1 as D (5 bases). The V and J ends lost 3 bases and 8 bases respectively, with 11 bases between them. This CDR3 is 13 amino acids long. The CDR3 reads CASSFGGVYTIYF. CDR3 bases: TGTGCCAGCAGTTTTGGGGGGGTGTACACCATATATTTT.

This chain links TRBV25-1 with TRBJ1-6, with 11 positions matching TRBD1. Germline V gene sequence: CDR1 MGHDK, CDR2 SYGVNS. The CDR3 is 13 residues long. J was trimmed by 9 bases and V by 6 bases; bases with no gene match: 1. The CDR3, as DNA: TGTGCCAGCAGCGGGACAGGGGGTTCACCCCTCCACTTT. Residues: CASSGTGGSPLHF.

The chain has TRBV6-6 and TRBJ2-2, with TRBD1 matching over 11 bases. Per germline, CDR1 MNHNY and CDR2 SVGAGI (reference sequence). V dropped 2 bases and J dropped 6; count of bases not matched to a gene: 5. This CDR3 comprises 16 residues. In DNA form, the CDR3 reads TGTGCCAGCAGTTACGGCGGGACAGGGGGTTCCGGGGAGCTGTTTTTT. Translating it yields CASSYGGTGGSGELFF.

The chain uses TRBV2 and TRBJ2-4; D perhaps matches TRBD1 (5 bases). CDR3 length: 15 amino acids. V lost 6 bases and J lost 2, with 14 bases in between. Germline V lookup: CDR1 SNHLY, CDR2 FYNNEI. The CDR3: CASSQDQGTKNIQYF. CDR3 coding DNA: TGTGCCAGCAGCCAAGATCAGGGTACCAAAAACATTCAGTACTTC.

The chain couples TRBV19 to TRBJ2-7, with D possibly matching TRBD2 (6 bases). V lost 4 bases to trimming and J lost 2 bases, with 9 bases between them. Germline V lookup: CDR1 LNHDA, CDR2 SQIVND (reference sequence). The length of the CDR3 is 13 residues. CDR3 bases: TGTGCCAGTAGTAGGGCGGGGACCTACGAGCAGTACTTC. It yields the protein CASSRAGTYEQYF.

This clone was observed a single time. The rearrangement uses TRBV27 and TRBJ1-2; D unclear. Germline loops: CDR1 MNHEY, CDR2 SMNVEV (reference sequence). The CDR3 contains 13 residues. Trimming took off 5 bases at V and 1 base at J, with 8 bases between the two ends. In DNA form, the CDR3 reads TGTGCCAGCAGTACTGAACTTAACTATGGCTACACCTTC. Its translation: CASSTELNYGYTF.

This chain joins TRBV24-1 and TRBJ2-1; D uncertain. V was cut by 1 base and J by 15 bases, with 9 bases left in between. The CDR3 runs 11 residues. Per the germline V gene, CDR1 is KGHDR and CDR2 is SFDVKD. CDR3 amino acids: CATSDFSSLFF. The CDR3 region has the DNA TGTGCCACCAGTGATTTTTCTTCCCTGTTCTTC.

The V and J genes are TRBV6-5 and TRBJ1-5, with D possibly TRBD1 on 6 matching bases. V lost 0 bases and J 6 bases, leaving 15 bases between the germline ends. This CDR3 is built from 16 residues. Germline loops: CDR1 MNHEY, CDR2 SVGAGI. Here the CDR3 DNA reads TGTGCCAGCAGTTACTCGAGCAGGGGAAGTGGTCAGCCCCAGCATTTT. It translates to CASSYSSRGSGQPQHF.

The J gene is TRBJ2-7, the V gene TRBV6-5; D remains unclear. The CDR3 covers 15 residues. Germline CDR1 and CDR2: MNHEY and SVGAGI. Trimming took 2 bases from V and 0 from J, leaving 11 bases between them. The DNA for the CDR3 is TGTGCCAGCAGTTACGGCAGGTTCCTCTCCTACGAGCAGTACTTC. It codes for CASSYGRFLSYEQYF.